The 32 T cell receptor beta chains given below trace back to one sample, sequenced in a study of T cell responses to AZD1222 COVID-19 vaccine. Repertoires were generated with immunoSEQ multiplex PCR, while TCRdb's copy carries only in-frame clones and drops some. The repertoire holds some 150,000 clones, approximately 78% seen once, with about 4% in the top ten. The material was peripheral blood, obtained on day 0 of MenACWY control vaccination. These TCRs come from an adult in good health.

CDR3 sequence (DNA): TGTGCCATCAGTGAGTCGTTAGGGGGCTCGGGAAGCACTGAAGCTTTCTTT. Protein product: CAISESLGGSGSTEAFF. The V and J genes are TRBV10-3 and TRBJ1-1, with TRBD1 matching 7 bases. The CDR3 is made up of 17 amino acids. The J segment lost 4 bases and the V segment lost 0 bases, leaving 11 bases of the junction unmatched. Germline V CDR1 and CDR2: ENHRY, SYGVKD.

The V and J genes are TRBV5-4 and TRBJ1-4; D unresolved. This CDR3 spans 15 amino acids. Trimming took off 4 bases at V and 1 base at J, with 11 bases between the two ends. Germline V lookup: CDR1 SGHNT, CDR2 YYREEE (reference sequence). CDR3 coding DNA: TGTGCCAGCAGCCCCTCCAGCAAAACTAATGAAAAACTGTTTTTT. The encoded protein is CASSPSSKTNEKLFF. Full variable domain (outside the CDR3, taken from reference TRBV5-4 and TRBJ1-4): ETGVTQSPTHLIKTRGQQVTLRCSSQSGHNTVSWYQQALGQGPQFIFQYYREEENGRGNFPPRFSGLQFPNYSSELNVNALELDDSALYLCASSPSSKTNEKLFFGSGTQLSVL.

The chain employs TRBV18 and TRBJ1-1; D perhaps matches TRBD1 (5 bases). Germline loops: CDR1 KGHSH, CDR2 LQKENI. The CDR3 consists of 18 residues. Trimming cost V 1 base and J 1 base, with 19 bases left between them. The CDR3 here is CASSPRVGGPLRNTEAFF. The DNA of the CDR3 is TGTGCCAGCTCACCACGAGTTGGGGGACCCCTGAGGAACACTGAAGCTTTCTTT. The full variable domain, its missing parts supplied by reference TRBV18 and TRBJ1-1, is NAGVMQNPRHLVRRRGQEARLRCSPMKGHSHVYWYRQLPEEGLKFMVYLQKENIIDESGMPKERFSAEFPKEGPSILRIQQVVRGDSAAYFCASSPRVGGPLRNTEAFFGQGTRLTVV.

The genes are TRBV28 and TRBJ1-2; maybe TRBD1 (6 bases). The CDR3 sequence is 13 residues long. From germline, CDR1 is MDHEN and CDR2 SYDVKM. V lost 8 bases, J lost 7 bases, and 17 bases lay in between. CDR3 nucleotides: TGTGCCAGCGAGAGCCCAGGGGTAGGTGGCTACACCTTC. Amino acid sequence: CASESPGVGGYTF.

The rearrangement uses TRBV18 and TRBJ1-1; D is undetermined. The ends were cut back, 1 base at V and 3 bases at J, with 9 bases in the middle. Germline V gene sequence: CDR1 KGHSH, CDR2 LQKENI. This CDR3 has 14 residues. The CDR3 region has the DNA TGTGCCAGCTCACCACGGACGGCCGACACTGAAGCTTTCTTT. It is translated as CASSPRTADTEAFF.

The chain joins TRBV15 to TRBJ1-3; no firm D call. The V end was cut by 1 base, the J end by 4 bases, with 14 bases between. This CDR3 is built from 16 residues. The germline V gene has CDR1 LNHNV and CDR2 YYDKDF (reference sequence). The CDR3 DNA reads as TGTGCCACCAGCAGAGGTCCACAGCCAACAGGAAACACCATATATTTT. It codes for CATSRGPQPTGNTIYF.

The V gene is TRBV10-3, the J gene TRBJ1-2, with TRBD1 identical over 7 bases. V was clipped by 10 bases and J by 6 bases; unmatched bases: 14. Germline V lookup: CDR1 ENHRY, CDR2 SYGVKD. This CDR3 spans 14 amino acids. CDR3 DNA: TGTGCCACCTACCAGGCAGGGGGTAGAGATGGCTACACCTTC. Translated, it gives CATYQAGGRDGYTF.

The chain uses TRBV9 and TRBJ2-7; TRBD1 aligns across 9 bases. The CDR3 runs to 15 residues. V was pared by 1 base and J by 7 bases, with 9 bases of the junction left unmatched. Germline V CDR1 and CDR2: SGDLS, YYNGEE. The CDR3 DNA reads as TGTGCCAGCAGCGTAACTGGGACAGGGTATCGTGAGCAGTACTTC. Its translation: CASSVTGTGYREQYF.

This chain uses TRBV2 with TRBJ1-2; D not certain. The CDR3 contains 14 residues. Trimming pared 8 bases from V and 4 bases from J, leaving 17 bases between. Per germline, CDR1 SNHLY and CDR2 FYNNEI. CDR3 residues: CASSTEGLTYGYTF. The CDR3, as DNA: TGTGCCAGCTCGACTGAAGGACTCACCTATGGCTACACCTTC.

The rearrangement joins TRBV3-1 (or the pseudogene TRBV3-2) to TRBJ2-5, with D maybe TRBD2 (5 bases). Per the germline V gene, CDR1 is LGHDT and CDR2 is YNNKEL (reference sequence). The V and J ends lost 3 bases and 1 base respectively, with 18 bases between them. The CDR3 consists of 17 residues. This chain's CDR3 is CASSHQTRVVGQETQYF. As DNA, the CDR3 is TGTGCCAGCAGCCACCAAACGCGGGTAGTTGGCCAAGAGACCCAGTACTTC.

The V and J genes are TRBV15 and TRBJ2-1, with 7 bases that match TRBD2. The germline V gene encodes CDR1 LNHNV and CDR2 YYDKDF (reference sequence). This CDR3 is 14 amino acids long. V trimming: 6 bases; J trimming: 9 bases; junction bases outside the gene matches: 11. The DNA of the CDR3 is TGTGCCACCAGGGTAGACAGCGGGGCCGCTGAGCAGTTCTTC. Protein sequence: CATRVDSGAAEQFF.

The chain links TRBV6-5 to TRBJ1-6, with 9 bases aligning to TRBD1. J was trimmed by 10 bases and V by 4 bases; bases with no gene match: 11. Germline V gene sequence: CDR1 MNHEY, CDR2 SVGAGI. This CDR3 is 16 amino acids long. CDR3: CASSSYRGLVVSPLHF. CDR3 coding DNA: TGTGCCAGCAGTTCGTACAGGGGGCTAGTAGTGTCACCCCTCCACTTT.

This chain connects TRBV6-1 to TRBJ1-2, with a weak D call TRBD1 (5 bases). Germline V lookup: CDR1 MNHNS, CDR2 SASEGT. The ends were cut back, 1 base at V and 4 bases at J, with 7 bases in the middle. The CDR3 runs 13 residues. In DNA, the CDR3 is TGTGCCAGCAGTGAAGGACAGATCTATGGCTACACCTTC. It codes for CASSEGQIYGYTF.

Here the CDR3 DNA reads TGTGCCAGCAGCCAAGGGGACACTGAAGCTTTCTTT. Amino acid sequence: CASSQGDTEAFF. This chain uses TRBV7-9 with TRBJ1-1, with D tentatively TRBD1 (5 bases). The CDR3 length is 12 residues. The germline V gene has CDR1 SEHNR and CDR2 FQNEAQ (reference sequence). Trimming removed 5 bases from V and 3 bases from J, with 7 bases in between.

This chain joins TRBV6-4 and TRBJ2-7; 9 positions agree with TRBD2. The CDR3 is 14 amino acids. Germline loops: CDR1 MRHNA, CDR2 SNTAGT. The trim removed 7 bases at V and 5 bases at J, leaving 9 bases unmatched. The CDR3 DNA is TGTGCCAGCATAGATGCGGGGGGGTACCACGAGCAGTACTTC. It encodes CASIDAGGYHEQYF.

This clone was counted a single time. The chain links TRBV15 to TRBJ1-3; no clear D gene. V lost 0 bases, J lost 4 bases, and 10 bases lay in between. The germline V gene encodes CDR1 LNHNV and CDR2 YYDKDF (reference sequence). This CDR3 has 15 amino acids. CDR3 DNA: TGTGCCACCAGCAGAGATACGGCAAAAGGAAACACCATATATTTT. This gives the protein CATSRDTAKGNTIYF. The full variable domain, with the rest looked up from reference TRBV15 and TRBJ1-3, is DAMVIQNPRYQVTQFGKPVTLSCSQTLNHNVMYWYQQKSSQAPKLLFHYYDKDFNNEADTPDNFQSRRPNTSFCFLDIRSPGLGDTAMYLCATSRDTAKGNTIYFGEGSWLTVV.

This clone was observed once. The V gene is TRBV6-1, the J gene TRBJ2-1; D unresolved. The V end lost 1 base, the J end lost 10 bases, and 17 bases lay between the germline ends. Germline V gene data show CDR1 as MNHNS and CDR2 as SASEGT. The CDR3 loop spans 15 amino acids. Here the CDR3 reads CASSEGGTVPEEQFF. The DNA for the CDR3 is TGTGCCAGCAGTGAAGGTGGTACCGTCCCCGAGGAGCAGTTCTTC.

The rearrangement joins TRBV6-5 to TRBJ1-6; a possible D gene is TRBD1 (5 bases). The V end lost 0 bases, the J end lost 10 bases, and 13 bases lay between the germline ends. The CDR3 sequence is 15 residues long. CDR1 is MNHEY and CDR2 is SVGAGI in the germline V gene. The CDR3, as DNA: TGTGCCAGCAGTTACTCCGGGCAGGGAGGATCACCCCTCCACTTT. It codes for CASSYSGQGGSPLHF.

The gene calls are TRBV6-5 and TRBJ1-2; tentative D call: TRBD1 (6 bases). V was clipped by 6 bases and J by 8 bases, with 16 bases between them. CDR1 is MNHEY and CDR2 is SVGAGI in the germline V gene. The CDR3 totals 13 residues. The CDR3: CASRVQGSRGYTF. In DNA form, the CDR3 reads TGTGCCAGCAGGGTACAGGGATCCAGAGGCTACACCTTC.

The chain is built from TRBV15 and TRBJ1-5; 9 positions match TRBD1. In germline, CDR1 is LNHNV, CDR2 YYDKDF (reference sequence). The CDR3 length is 14 residues. V lost 5 bases, J lost 5 bases, and 4 bases stayed unmatched. The CDR3 DNA sequence: TGTGCCACCAGCTGGGGGACAGGGTATCAGCCCCAGCATTTT. Residues: CATSWGTGYQPQHF.

V usage is TRBV5-5 and J usage is TRBJ2-7; the match to TRBD1 covers 7 bases. Germline-derived CDR1 and CDR2 are SGHKS and YYEKEE (reference sequence). V lost 4 bases, J lost 6 bases, and 10 bases stayed unmatched. The CDR3 has 14 residues. This CDR3 reads CASSPNPNRGEQYF. The CDR3 DNA sequence: TGTGCCAGCAGCCCAAACCCTAACAGGGGCGAGCAGTACTTC.

This chain links TRBV2 with TRBJ1-2, with 12 bases aligning to TRBD1. Germline-derived CDR1 and CDR2 are SNHLY and FYNNEI. V trimming: 3 bases; J trimming: 4 bases; junction bases outside the gene matches: 3. CDR3 length: 15 amino acids. The CDR3 spells CASSEGDRGPYGYTF. The CDR3 region has the DNA TGTGCCAGCAGTGAGGGGGACAGGGGGCCCTATGGCTACACCTTC.

The chain uses TRBV5-1 and TRBJ1-2; 9 bases are shared with TRBD1. The V gene's germline CDR1 is SGHRS and CDR2 YFSETQ. The V and J ends lost 4 bases and 3 bases, in that order; junction bases with no gene match: 4. The CDR3 contains 14 residues. CDR3 sequence reads: CASSVGQGDYGYTF. The DNA of the CDR3 is TGCGCCAGCAGCGTGGGACAGGGAGACTATGGCTACACCTTC.

This clone turned up a few times. The chain uses TRBV7-3 and TRBJ2-7; D gene uncertain. Germline V gene data show CDR1 as SGHTA and CDR2 as FQGTGA. The CDR3 has 14 amino acids. V was cut by 2 bases and J by 0 bases, with 8 bases left in between. Written as DNA, the CDR3 is TGTGCCAGCAGCTTAGGTCCCTACTCCTACGAGCAGTACTTC. This sequence encodes CASSLGPYSYEQYF.

This clone was observed a handful of times. J is TRBJ1-1 and V is TRBV11-2; a possible D gene is TRBD1 (6 bases). In germline, CDR1 is SGHAT, CDR2 FQNNGV. The CDR3 extends over 16 amino acids. Trimming removed 5 bases at V and 3 bases at J, with 19 bases between. The CDR3 region is CASSPGVWGQDTEAFF. The DNA of the CDR3 is TGTGCCAGCAGCCCCGGCGTATGGGGGCAGGACACTGAAGCTTTCTTT.

The chain employs TRBV9 and TRBJ2-2; D is perhaps TRBD1 (6 bases). Deletions cut 4 bases from V and 5 bases from J, with 21 bases between. CDR3 length: 17 residues. Per the germline V gene, CDR1 is SGDLS and CDR2 is YYNGEE. The CDR3, as DNA: TGTGCCAGCAGCAAGGGGGTGGCGCCGACTCTTACCGGGGAGCTGTTTTTT. Protein: CASSKGVAPTLTGELFF.

The J gene is TRBJ1-2, the V gene TRBV4-2; D might be TRBD1 (5 bases). CDR3 length equals 14 residues. Germline lookup yields CDR1 LGHNA and CDR2 YNFKEQ. Deletions cut 4 bases from V and 0 bases from J, with 9 bases between. CDR3 region: CASSPRGANYGYTF. The CDR3 region has the DNA TGTGCCAGCAGCCCGCGGGGGGCTAACTATGGCTACACCTTC.

This chain links TRBV18 with TRBJ1-2, with unresolved D. The germline V gene encodes CDR1 KGHSH and CDR2 LQKENI. The CDR3 length is 13 residues. With 0 bases removed from V and 8 bases from J, the gap between germline ends came to 10 bases. The chain's CDR3 is CASSPPRAMGYTF. CDR3 bases: TGTGCCAGCTCACCACCGCGAGCTATGGGCTACACCTTC.

V usage is TRBV14 and J usage is TRBJ1-6; unclear D gene. V shed 3 bases and J shed 11 bases, with 14 bases lying between them. CDR1 and CDR2 (germline): SGHDN, FVKESK. CDR3 length: 14 amino acids. The CDR3 DNA follows: TGTGCCAGCAGCCAGAGAGGTGCTACTACACCCCTCCACTTT. It specifies CASSQRGATTPLHF.

The CDR3 coding sequence is TGTGCCAGCAGCCAAAACCCCTTATCAGGGGGCGGAAACTATGGCTACACCTTC. It encodes CASSQNPLSGGGNYGYTF. The chain has TRBV14 and TRBJ1-2; 8 bases line up with TRBD1. CDR1 is SGHDN and CDR2 is FVKESK in the germline V gene. This CDR3 comprises 18 residues. V lost 2 bases to trimming and J lost 2 bases; unmatched junction nucleotides: 13.

This chain links TRBV11-3 with TRBJ1-6; no clear D gene. CDR1 is SGHNT, CDR2 YENEEA, per germline. This CDR3 has 13 residues. V lost 5 bases and J 7 bases, leaving 9 bases between the germline ends. For the CDR3, the DNA is TGTGCCAGCAGCAGGGAGAACAATTCACCCCTCCACTTT. Encoded protein: CASSRENNSPLHF.

The chain couples TRBV28 to TRBJ1-1; D might be TRBD1 (5 bases). This CDR3 comprises 14 residues. The V gene lost 6 bases and the J gene lost 3 bases, with 14 bases spanning the gap. Germline-derived CDR1 and CDR2 are MDHEN and SYDVKM. The CDR3 protein is CASRAQVRHTEAFF. CDR3 nucleotides: TGTGCCAGCAGGGCACAGGTACGGCACACTGAAGCTTTCTTT.